The sequence of this T cell receptor beta chain was determined in a study of T cell repertoires in cytomegalovirus infection (dated by TCRdb to between 2018 and 2020). For the wider study: Because public TCR beta signatures pointed to carriage of CMV infection together with the matching HLA type, the HLA type of each donor mattered for the analysis.

This clonotype was seen only a few times. Its antigen has not been determined. Base-call qualities are not available, and no considerably larger clone is one nucleotide away. The CDR3 measures 15 amino acids from cysteine to phenylalanine. The only DNA kept is the CDR3, 45 bases in frame from the first base. According to the germline V gene, CDR1 reads MDHEN and CDR2 reads SYDVKM. V is cut back by 2 bases and J by 1 base, with 5 bases in the junction unmatched. The instrument given in TCRdb is Illumina HiSeq 1500. TCRdb reanalyzed the raw reads on its own, using fastp at Q25 for trimming and MiXCR for clone calling, and kept in-frame beta chains. Identical CDR3 proteins give one entry, which carries the most common genes and DNA. The sample yields 400,000 or so distinct CDR3 sequences; roughly 30% were counted once. The ten largest clonotypes hold 12% to 15% of the sample. Study-level results and caveats: In both this cohort and an independent cohort of 350 to 400 donors, the cumulative frequency of public TCR beta family members distinguished carriers of CMV infection plus the relevant HLA type. The ex vivo response was dominated by HLA-C-restricted CMV-specific TCR beta clonotypes, which also provided the single most frequent clonotype in two of eight donors.

The sample was PBMCs. The V gene is TRBV28 and the J gene is TRBJ2-7, with 7 bases matching TRBD1. The sequence derives from a human donor in good health (CMV status not recorded). Some clones in this sample may be carry-over from other donors' samples. The CDR3 reads as follows: CASSLTGAISYEQYF. The nucleotide sequence reads TGTGCCAGCAGTTTAACAGGGGCGATTTCCTACGAGCAGTACTTC.